This is a list of T cell receptor beta chains from one sample in a study of control samples from healthy donors and cancer patients. The assay was immunoSEQ multiplex PCR, and TCRdb's table has in-frame clones only and misses some. The sample records some 120,000 clones, around 96% being singletons. The specimen sequenced was blood. The receptors were sampled from a man in his thirties or forties in good health. CDR3s include the opening cysteine and the closing phenylalanine or tryptophan. D genes are given only for firm matches. Clone size is stated in some rows and not others, as once, few, many or a class when expanded.

TRBJ2-7,TRBD1,TRBV14,.,TGTGCCAGCAGCCAATATGTAACAGGGGGACCCAGGGGGCAGTACTTC,CASSQYVTGGPRGQYF
TRBJ1-4,.,TRBV6-2/TRBV6-3,.,TGTGCCAGCAGTTACCCGCCTTGGCCTAATGAAAAACTGTTTTTT,CASSYPPWPNEKLFF
TRBJ2-7,TRBD2,TRBV2,few,TGTGCCAGCACCCACCGAACCTGGACTAGCGGGGGGGCATTCAGATCCTACGAGCAGTACTTC,CASTHRTWTSGGAFRSYEQYF
TRBJ1-6,.,TRBV4-1,.,TGCGCCAGCAGCCCGGCAGGGTCCTATAATTCACCCCTCCACTTT,CASSPAGSYNSPLHF
TRBJ1-1,.,TRBV9,once,TGTGCCAGCAGCGTATCAAGCACAGCGCCCACTGAAGCTTTCTTT,CASSVSSTAPTEAFF
TRBJ2-5,.,TRBV24-1,.,TGTGCCACCAGTGATATCAGGGGAAAGACCCAGTACTTC,CATSDIRGKTQYF
TRBJ2-3,TRBD2,TRBV24-1,.,TGTGCCACCAGTGACCCTGGACTAGCGGGGGGGCTGACAGATACGCAGTATTTT,CATSDPGLAGGLTDTQYF
TRBJ2-7,.,TRBV4-3,.,TGCGCCAGCAGCCAAGAGAGGGGCCGAAGGGCCTACGAGCAGTACTTC,CASSQERGRRAYEQYF
TRBJ2-1,.,TRBV27,once,TGTGCCAGCAGTCCCTGGGGGAATGAGCAGTTCTTC,CASSPWGNEQFF
TRBJ1-1,.,TRBV29-1,.,TGCAGCGCCGAAGGGGGAACTGAAGCTTTCTTT,CSAEGGTEAFF
TRBJ1-4,TRBD1,TRBV2,.,TGTGCCAGCCAAAGACAGGGGGTCATTGAAAAACTGTTTTTT,CASQRQGVIEKLFF
TRBJ2-1,.,TRBV6-6,.,TGTGCCAGCTCCCTGGGGGGGGCAGGCTACAATGAGCAGTTCTTC,CASSLGGAGYNEQFF
TRBJ2-5,.,TRBV7-3,.,TGTGCCAGCAGCCGAACCCCCCGTGAGACCCAGTACTTC,CASSRTPRETQYF
TRBJ1-1,TRBD1,TRBV29-1,.,TGCAGCGTGCAGTACCAGGGGGCGCAGGGCACTGAAGCTTTCTTT,CSVQYQGAQGTEAFF
TRBJ1-4,.,TRBV27,once,TGTGCCAGCAGTTCGGGACGAAGGCCTGAAAAACTGTTTTTT,CASSSGRRPEKLFF
TRBJ2-2,TRBD1,TRBV6-5,.,TGTGCCAGCAGGCCCACAGGGGGCGCCGGGGAGCTGTTTTTT,CASRPTGGAGELFF
TRBJ1-6,.,TRBV18,few,TGTGCCAGCTCCCCAGGGATTGATTCACCCCTCCACTTT,CASSPGIDSPLHF
TRBJ2-5,TRBD1,TRBV7-9,.,TGTGCCAGCAGCCTAACAGGGGCGGAGACCCAGTACTTC,CASSLTGAETQYF
TRBJ1-2,.,TRBV19,.,TGTGCCAGTCGCGAGGGGGATGGCTACACCTTC,CASREGDGYTF